One and the same sample provided the 25 T cell receptor beta chains below, sequenced in a study of T cells after yellow fever vaccination. MiXCR, run by TCRdb on the 5' RACE reads, gives a single entry per CDR3 protein. In the table there are 400,000 to 450,000 distinct CDR3 sequences, over 15% of which are singletons. Here the sequenced sample was PBMCs, taken before the yellow fever booster vaccination. The receptor set was obtained from a man between 18 and 35 years old who received the YFV17D yellow fever vaccine.

There are a few counts of this clonotype. The chain links TRBV4-3 to TRBJ1-1; D unclear. V shed 0 bases and J shed 0 bases, with 5 bases lying between them. Germline V CDR1 and CDR2: LGHNA, YSLEER. This CDR3 is 14 amino acids long. In DNA, the CDR3 is TGCGCCAGCAGCCAAGATGGCTTGAACACTGAAGCTTTCTTT. Protein sequence: CASSQDGLNTEAFF.

This clonotype was observed a few times. This chain joins TRBV12-3 or TRBV12-4 and TRBJ2-3; 8 nucleotides align to TRBD2. The CDR3 loop spans 15 amino acids. V lost 6 bases and J lost 6; bases outside the gene matches: 11. The CDR3 DNA follows: TGTGCCAGCAGATCTCGGACTAGCCTGTTCGATACGCAGTATTTT. This encodes CASRSRTSLFDTQYF.

The genes are TRBV12-3 or TRBV12-4 and TRBJ2-3; TRBD1 agrees at 8 bases. This CDR3 has 14 residues. V lost 4 bases, J lost 3 bases, and 3 bases stayed unmatched. The CDR3 sequence: CASSSDRGTDTQYF. CDR3 sequence (DNA): TGTGCCAGCAGTTCCGACAGGGGAACAGATACGCAGTATTTT.

The genes are TRBV18 and TRBJ2-3; 11 bases are a match to TRBD2. The germline CDR1 and CDR2 sequences are KGHSH and LQKENI. After removal of 4 bases from V and 4 bases from J, the junction contained 7 bases not matched to a gene. The CDR3 is 16 amino acids. The CDR3 nucleotides read TGTGCCAGCTCACAGGATACTAGCGGGGGCGCAGATACGCAGTATTTT. It is translated as CASSQDTSGGADTQYF.

The rearrangement links TRBV20-1 to TRBJ2-3; possibly TRBD1 for D (6 bases). This CDR3 has 17 residues. Trimming cost V 0 bases and J 1 base, with 17 bases left between them. Looked up from germline, CDR1 is DFQATT and CDR2 is SNEGSKA (reference sequence). The CDR3 loop reads CSARELAGVFGTDTQYF. As DNA, the CDR3 is TGCAGTGCTAGAGAGTTGGCAGGGGTGTTTGGCACAGATACGCAGTATTTT.

This clonotype was detected a few times. This chain uses TRBV5-1 with TRBJ1-5; the D gene is possibly TRBD1 (5 bases). This CDR3 spans 15 amino acids. The V end lost 1 base, the J end lost 4 bases, and 12 bases lay between the germline ends. Germline V CDR1 and CDR2: SGHRS, YFSETQ. This chain's CDR3 is CASSLRGFKNQPQHF. CDR3 coding DNA: TGCGCCAGCAGCTTGAGGGGTTTTAAGAATCAGCCCCAGCATTTT.

This sequence joins TRBV18 and TRBJ2-2; unclear D gene. Looked up from germline, CDR1 is KGHSH and CDR2 is LQKENI. This CDR3 region has 12 residues. V lost 3 bases and J lost 7, with 6 bases in between. CDR3 protein: CASSPSIGELFF. The CDR3 nucleotides read TGTGCCAGCTCACCTTCGATCGGGGAGCTGTTTTTT.

The chain joins TRBV6-1 to TRBJ2-7; 7 bases match TRBD1. The length of the CDR3 is 12 residues. CDR1 is MNHNS and CDR2 is SASEGT in the germline V gene. Trimming removed 6 bases from V and 3 bases from J; junction bases left unmatched: 2. This CDR3 is CASRRQGYEQYV. In nucleotides, the CDR3 is TGTGCCAGCAGGAGACAGGGCTACGAGCAGTACGTC.

The genes are TRBV14 and TRBJ1-2; no clear D gene. Germline V gene lookup returns CDR1 SGHDN and CDR2 FVKESK. V was trimmed by 1 base and J by 4 bases, leaving 13 bases between them. This CDR3 spans 15 amino acids. This CDR3 is CASSQAHNSPYGYTF. The CDR3 region has the DNA TGTGCCAGCAGCCAAGCGCACAATAGTCCCTATGGCTACACCTTC. The full variable domain, its missing parts supplied by reference TRBV14 and TRBJ1-2, is EAGVTQFPSHSVIEKGQTVTLRCDPISGHDNLYWYRRVMGKEIKFLLHFVKESKQDESGMPNNRFLAERTGGTYSTLKVQPAELEDSGVYFCASSQAHNSPYGYTFGSGTRLTVV.

CDR3 sequence reads: CATTGDRGSYNEQFF. The CDR3 DNA reads TGTGCCACCACTGGGGACAGGGGCTCCTACAATGAGCAGTTCTTC. The chain links TRBV11-2 to TRBJ2-1; TRBD1 aligns across 10 bases. After removal of 10 bases from V and 0 bases from J, the junction contained 6 bases not matched to a gene. The CDR3 spans 15 residues. From germline, CDR1 is SGHAT and CDR2 FQNNGV.

J is TRBJ2-7 and V is TRBV25-1; D gene ambiguous. The CDR3 is 14 residues long. CDR1 is MGHDK and CDR2 is SYGVNS in the germline V gene. V was cut by 6 bases and J by 2 bases, with 14 bases left in between. This CDR3 is CASSPRGGPYEQYV. The CDR3 DNA sequence: TGTGCCAGCAGCCCCCGTGGTGGGCCCTACGAGCAGTACGTC.

This clonotype was counted between two and nine times. The chain couples TRBV7-6 to TRBJ1-1; the D gene is possibly TRBD1 (6 bases). The germline V gene has CDR1 SGHVS and CDR2 FNYEAQ. The CDR3 has 16 residues. V shed 5 bases and J shed 4 bases, with 20 bases lying between them. The CDR3 DNA sequence: TGTGCCAGCAGCCAGGCCAGGGGAGTAATGTTCACTGAAGCTTTCTTT. The encoded protein is CASSQARGVMFTEAFF.

Points on this clonotype: The junction shows a germline mismatch at one end, possibly a read error. This chain connects TRBV7-9 to TRBJ1-2; perhaps TRBD1 as D (5 bases). This CDR3 region has 15 residues. Germline V gene sequence: CDR1 SEHNR, CDR2 FQNEAQ (reference sequence). As DNA, the CDR3 is TGTGCCAGCAGCATTACGGGACCCGCGGGGGTGGGCTTCTCCTTC. Its protein product is CASSITGPAGVGFSF.

In this sample, this clonotype turned up many times. The chain has TRBV6-4 and TRBJ2-3; D possibly corresponds to TRBD2 (7 bases). V dropped 4 bases and J dropped 2 bases, with 13 bases sitting between them. Germline-derived CDR1 and CDR2 are MRHNA and SNTAGT. The CDR3 is 15 residues long. The CDR3 DNA reads TGTGCCAGCAGTGCACTTGGGGGGGCCACAGATACGCAGTATTTT. This translates into CASSALGGATDTQYF.

This chain uses TRBV7-2 with TRBJ2-3, with TRBD1 matching 8 bases. Germline V gene lookup returns CDR1 SGHTA and CDR2 FQGNSA. Losses at the gene ends were 3 bases for V and 1 base for J; bases not matched to a gene: 9. The CDR3 runs 17 residues. CDR3 sequence reads: CASSFLRGQTGTDTQYF. In nucleotides, the CDR3 is TGTGCCAGCAGCTTTCTCAGGGGGCAGACCGGCACAGATACGCAGTATTTT.

This clonotype has more than one count but fewer than ten. The rearrangement links TRBV5-1 to TRBJ1-1; D possibly corresponds to TRBD1 (5 bases). Trimming took off 3 bases at V and 1 base at J, with 10 bases between the two ends. Germline V CDR1 and CDR2: SGHRS, YFSETQ. CDR3 length: 14 residues. CDR3 amino acids: CASSSRQQNTEAFF. For the CDR3, the DNA is TGCGCCAGCAGCTCTCGACAGCAGAACACTGAAGCTTTCTTT.

This sequence joins TRBV4-2 and TRBJ2-5; TRBD1 matches 9 bases. CDR1 and CDR2 from the germline V gene are LGHNA and YNFKEQ. The junction had 8 bases not matched to a gene; V was cut back by 7 bases and J by 5 bases. This CDR3 contains 14 residues. The CDR3 sequence is CASNDPGQGETQYF. CDR3 in DNA: TGTGCCAGCAACGACCCGGGACAGGGCGAGACCCAGTACTTC.

This clonotype was detected a few times. The chain combines TRBV9 with TRBJ1-5; 9 bases fit TRBD1. V lost 0 bases to trimming and J lost 5 bases; unmatched junction nucleotides: 3. From germline, CDR1 is SGDLS and CDR2 YYNGEE. The CDR3 extends over 15 amino acids. CDR3 DNA: TGTGCCAGCAGCGTAGGGGACAGGGACTATCAGCCCCAGCATTTT. The encoded protein is CASSVGDRDYQPQHF.

The chain uses TRBV4-3 and TRBJ2-2, with a tentative D call TRBD1 (5 bases). Germline V gene data show CDR1 as LGHNA and CDR2 as YSLEER. The CDR3 is 18 residues long. Trimming removed 0 bases at V and 1 base at J, with 15 bases between. CDR3 loop: CASSQDKTAMGNTGELFF. In DNA, the CDR3 is TGCGCCAGCAGCCAAGATAAGACAGCCATGGGGAACACCGGGGAGCTGTTTTTT.

The chain couples TRBV5-1 to TRBJ2-3, with 9 positions matching TRBD2. The CDR3 sequence is 20 residues long. CDR1 is SGHRS and CDR2 is YFSETQ in the germline V gene. The V gene end was trimmed by 0 bases and the J gene end by 0 bases; junction bases not matched to a gene: 14. CDR3 sequence reads: CASSLVRAGGRKLSTDTQYF. In nucleotides, the CDR3 is TGCGCCAGCAGCTTGGTGAGAGCGGGGGGCCGGAAGCTTAGCACAGATACGCAGTATTTT.

V and J are TRBV2 and TRBJ2-3; TRBD1 agrees at 7 bases. J gave up 0 bases and V 8 bases, and 14 bases lay outside the gene matches. This CDR3 has 17 amino acids. CDR1 is SNHLY and CDR2 is FYNNEI in the germline V gene. Here the CDR3 DNA reads TGTGCCAGCGGTGGCGGTGGAGTCAGGGGGAGCACAGATACGCAGTATTTT. It specifies CASGGGGVRGSTDTQYF.

There are a few counts of this clonotype. The V and J genes are TRBV30 and TRBJ1-6; no definite D call. Germline V lookup: CDR1 GTSNPN, CDR2 SVGIG (reference sequence). Trimming cost V 5 bases and J 7 bases, with 12 bases left between them. The CDR3 length is 13 residues. The chain's CDR3 is CAWEGQPNSPLHF. CDR3 bases: TGTGCCTGGGAAGGGCAGCCCAATTCACCCCTCCACTTT.

In this sample, this clonotype turned up many times. The chain links TRBV13 to TRBJ2-7; 7 bases are shared with TRBD1. This CDR3 region has 14 residues. With 0 bases clipped from V and 4 bases from J, the junction kept 3 bases outside the gene matches. Per the germline V gene, CDR1 is PRHDT and CDR2 is FYEKMQ (reference sequence). CDR3 nucleotides: TGTGCCAGCAGCTTAGGACAGGGGAGATACGAGCAGTACTTC. As protein: CASSLGQGRYEQYF. Together with reference TRBV13 and TRBJ2-7, the CDR3 gives the full variable domain: AAGVIQSPRHLIKEKRETATLKCYPIPRHDTVYWYQQGPGQDPQFLISFYEKMQSDKGSIPDRFSAQQFSDYHSELNMSSLELGDSALYFCASSLGQGRYEQYFGPGTRLTVT.

This clonotype has only a few counts. The V gene is TRBV12-3 or TRBV12-4, the J gene TRBJ2-7, with D perhaps matching TRBD1 (6 bases). V lost 6 bases and J lost 3, with 12 bases in between. CDR3 length equals 13 residues. The CDR3 DNA reads TGTGCCAGCAGGCTTACAGGGAACTACGAGCAGTACTTC. This translates into CASRLTGNYEQYF.

This clonotype turned up a few times. The chain uses TRBV24-1 and TRBJ2-2; a possible D gene is TRBD1 (6 bases). V lost 3 bases to trimming and J lost 0 bases, with 13 bases between them. CDR1 and CDR2 from the germline V gene are KGHDR and SFDVKD. The length of the CDR3 is 17 residues. CDR3 in amino acids: CATSDARGTANTGELFF. DNA for the CDR3: TGTGCCACCAGTGATGCCAGGGGAACCGCGAACACCGGGGAGCTGTTTTTT.